Reported below is one T cell receptor beta chain. Trimming left V 4 bases short and J 4 bases short, with 16 bases between. The CDR3 covers 15 residues. Germline V gene data show CDR1 as MDHEN and CDR2 as SYDVKM. The source of the sample is a study of blood T cell repertoires in COVID-19. Data came from immunoSEQ multiplex PCR; TCRdb stores just in-frame clones and leaves some out. The sample lists about 120,000 clones, less than 90% occurring once. The sample comprised PBMCs or T cells enriched from blood (not recorded which). This TCR derives from a young woman who had recovered from COVID-19. The chain recombines TRBV28 with TRBJ1-2; D is unresolved. The CDR3 protein is CASSSFNRRVYGYTF. CDR3 DNA: TGTGCCAGCAGTTCCTTCAATAGGAGGGTCTATGGCTACACCTTC.